This T cell receptor (beta chain) was profiled in a study of T cells in Graves' hyperthyroidism and ophthalmopathy. Across the whole study: Peripheral blood was drawn at first diagnosis, prior to all treatment. Study-wide findings and caveats: Ophthalmopathy prediction by the model preceded onset by a median about 6 months.

Amplification yielded TCR beta CDR3 regions, with RNA transcripts as the source. HTBI primers were employed in a first-round RT-PCR of the TCR CDR3. TCRdb passed the multiplex PCR reads through MiXCR, listing each CDR3 protein once. The data hold 250,000 or so distinct CDR3 sequences, with about 15% observed a single time. The CDR3 is made up of 15 amino acids. Looked up from germline, CDR1 is MGHRA and CDR2 is YSYEKL. Germline trimming cut 4 bases from V and 8 bases from J; bases unmatched to any gene: 11. PBMCs were obtained from 10 ml fresh peripheral blood. This clonotype was counted ten times or more. The antigen remains unidentified.

Material: blood. V is TRBV4-1 and J is TRBJ1-2; 9 nucleotides agree with TRBD1. The receptor comes from a woman in her fifties or sixties with Graves' hyperthyroidism that later progressed to Graves' ophthalmopathy. This chain's CDR3 is CASSPRDRESTGYTF. For the CDR3, the DNA is TGCGCCAGCAGCCCCAGGGACAGGGAGTCGACCGGCTACACCTTC.